The 13 T cell receptor beta chains presented below share a single source sample, sequenced in a study of blood T cell repertoires in COVID-19. The assay was immunoSEQ multiplex PCR, and TCRdb's table has in-frame clones only and misses some. The sample includes about 60,000 clones, about 72% seen only once; the top ten take over 9.5%. Material: peripheral blood. These TCRs come from an elderly man with acute or convalescent COVID-19.

The gene calls are TRBV12-3 or TRBV12-4 and TRBJ1-2, with D unresolved. CDR3 size: 13 residues. The V end was cut by 7 bases, the J end by 0 bases, with 9 bases between. The CDR3 is CASMGRANYGYTF. The DNA for the CDR3 is TGTGCCAGCATGGGCAGAGCTAACTATGGCTACACCTTC.

This clone has a handful of counts. Other DNA sequences in the sample encode the same CDR3. The chain uses TRBV3-1 (or the pseudogene TRBV3-2) and TRBJ2-1; D may be TRBD2 (6 bases). The CDR3 contains 14 residues. V gave up 0 bases and J gave up 5 bases, with 8 bases separating them. Germline V gene lookup returns CDR1 LGHDT and CDR2 YNNKEL (reference sequence). The CDR3 loop reads CASSQEGGDNEQFF. CDR3 nucleotide sequence: TGTGCCAGCAGCCAAGAAGGAGGGGACAATGAGCAGTTCTTC.

The rearrangement links TRBV3-1 (or the pseudogene TRBV3-2) to TRBJ1-1; TRBD1 is a possible D gene (5 bases). The CDR3 has 15 amino acids. V was pared by 1 base and J by 10 bases, with 19 bases between. Germline assignment: CDR1 LGHDT and CDR2 YNNKEL (reference sequence). The CDR3 DNA reads as TGTGCCAGCAGCCAAGGAGAGGCGGGGCCTACGGCAGCTTTCTTT. Translation gives CASSQGEAGPTAAFF.

The genes are TRBV5-1 and TRBJ2-2; TRBD2 matches at 10 bases. The CDR3 is 14 residues long. Germline lookup yields CDR1 SGHRS and CDR2 YFSETQ. V lost 0 bases, J lost 14 bases, and 7 bases stayed unmatched. The CDR3 sequence is CASSLDPAGGHLFF. The CDR3 DNA is TGCGCCAGCAGCTTGGACCCAGCGGGAGGGCACCTGTTTTTT. Using reference TRBV5-1 and TRBJ2-2 for the parts outside the CDR3, the full variable domain is KAGVTQTPRYLIKTRGQQVTLSCSPISGHRSVSWYQQTPGQGLQFLFEYFSETQRNKGNFPGRFSGRQFSNSRSEMNVSTLELGDSALYLCASSLDPAGGHLFFGEGSRLTVL.

V gene TRBV6-5 combines with J gene TRBJ2-1; TRBD1 might be the D (6 bases). From germline, CDR1 is MNHEY and CDR2 SVGAGI. V was clipped by 7 bases and J by 0 bases, with 10 bases between them. This CDR3 contains 14 residues. Here the CDR3 DNA reads TGTGCCAGCAAGGCAGGGGTCTCCTACAATGAGCAGTTCTTC. Protein: CASKAGVSYNEQFF.

The table lists this clone with many counts. V and J are TRBV2 and TRBJ1-1, with unresolved D. The CDR3 covers 13 residues. Deletions cut 3 bases from V and 4 bases from J, with 9 bases between. CDR1 and CDR2 (germline): SNHLY, FYNNEI. This CDR3 reads CASSERGLTEAFF. CDR3 bases: TGTGCCAGCAGTGAGCGGGGTCTCACTGAAGCTTTCTTT.

V gene TRBV4-1 combines with J gene TRBJ1-1; 7 bases map to TRBD1. Trimming cost V 0 bases and J 5 bases; bases outside gene matches: 9. From germline, CDR1 is MGHRA and CDR2 YSYEKL. The CDR3 contains 16 residues. CDR3 bases: TGCGCCAGCAGCCAAGATATGAGGGGGCGCGGGACTGAAGCTTTCTTT. Residues: CASSQDMRGRGTEAFF.

CDR3 protein: CASSQGGGGWETQYF. The DNA for the CDR3 is TGTGCCAGCAGCCAAGGAGGAGGGGGCTGGGAGACCCAGTACTTC. The chain is built from TRBV4-2 and TRBJ2-5; perhaps TRBD1 as D (7 bases). The length of the CDR3 is 15 residues. Trimming pared 1 base from V and 5 bases from J, leaving 14 bases between. Germline CDR1 is LGHNA and CDR2 is YNFKEQ.

The chain carries TRBV11-2 and TRBJ2-7; TRBD2 agrees at 11 bases. CDR1 and CDR2 (germline): SGHAT, FQNNGV. J lost 0 bases, V lost 0 bases, and 4 bases had no gene match. The CDR3 extends over 17 amino acids. The CDR3 protein is CASSLDLGTSGSYEQYF. DNA for the CDR3: TGTGCCAGCAGCTTAGATCTGGGGACTAGCGGCTCCTACGAGCAGTACTTC.

The chain recombines TRBV12-3 or TRBV12-4 with TRBJ1-1; no firm D call. Trimming took 7 bases from V and 2 from J, leaving 11 bases between them. The CDR3 runs 13 residues. CDR3 in amino acids: CASTTRGNTEAFF. The CDR3 DNA sequence: TGTGCCAGCACCACCCGGGGTAACACTGAAGCTTTCTTT.

The gene calls are TRBV5-6 and TRBJ1-5; 9 bases match TRBD1. This CDR3 contains 14 residues. V dropped 4 bases and J dropped 4; count of bases not matched to a gene: 3. From germline, CDR1 is SGHDT and CDR2 YYEEEE. CDR3 protein: CASSGGTGNQPQHF. CDR3 sequence (DNA): TGTGCCAGCAGCGGAGGGACAGGGAATCAGCCCCAGCATTTT.

This chain joins TRBV14 and TRBJ2-2; 9 bases are a match to TRBD1. V lost 1 base and J lost 6; bases outside the gene matches: 9. The CDR3 runs 17 residues. Germline V gives CDR1 SGHDN, CDR2 FVKESK. The CDR3 sequence is CASSQVGTTGGSGELFF. The CDR3 DNA follows: TGTGCCAGCAGCCAAGTGGGGACGACAGGGGGATCCGGGGAGCTGTTTTTT. Full variable domain (rest looked up from reference TRBV14 and TRBJ2-2): EAGVTQFPSHSVIEKGQTVTLRCDPISGHDNLYWYRRVMGKEIKFLLHFVKESKQDESGMPNNRFLAERTGGTYSTLKVQPAELEDSGVYFCASSQVGTTGGSGELFFGEGSRLTVL.

The V gene is TRBV5-4, the J gene TRBJ2-2, with a tentative D call TRBD1 (5 bases). CDR3 length: 15 residues. V was shortened by 2 bases and J by 2 bases, with 10 bases between the two germline ends. CDR1 and CDR2 from the germline V gene are SGHNT and YYREEE (reference sequence). The CDR3 is CASSFKGVNTGELFF. CDR3 coding DNA: TGTGCCAGCAGCTTTAAAGGGGTTAACACCGGGGAGCTGTTTTTT.